The source of this T cell receptor beta chain is a study of Graves' ophthalmopathy and Graves' hyperthyroidism. The study's findings and limits: Ophthalmopathy progression predictions by the model showed 72% to 80% specificity and 70.59% sensitivity. Ophthalmopathy was separated from stable hyperthyroidism by a 13-signature model with 85% to 90% sensitivity and 65% to 82% specificity.

Germline CDR1 reads MNHNS; CDR2 reads SASEGT. The length of the CDR3 is 13 residues. The V gene lost 7 bases and the J gene lost 1 base, with 10 bases spanning the gap. Certain patients, namely those with other autoimmune diseases, uncontrolled infections, pregnancy or lactation, were excluded. Using RNA transcripts, the TCR beta CDR3 regions were amplified. HTBI primers served in a first-round RT-PCR, which a second-round multiplex PCR followed. TCRdb ran MiXCR on the multiplex PCR reads and lists one entry per CDR3 protein. The sample lists 740,000 or so distinct CDR3 sequences, roughly 40% occurring once. With respect to this clonotype: Its antigen is as yet unknown.

The chain combines TRBV6-1 with TRBJ1-1; D call uncertain. Input material: peripheral blood. The receptor's source is an adult man with Graves' ophthalmopathy. The CDR3 sequence: CASKIPENTEAFF. CDR3 coding DNA: TGTGCCAGCAAGATTCCGGAGAACACTGAAGCTTTCTTT.